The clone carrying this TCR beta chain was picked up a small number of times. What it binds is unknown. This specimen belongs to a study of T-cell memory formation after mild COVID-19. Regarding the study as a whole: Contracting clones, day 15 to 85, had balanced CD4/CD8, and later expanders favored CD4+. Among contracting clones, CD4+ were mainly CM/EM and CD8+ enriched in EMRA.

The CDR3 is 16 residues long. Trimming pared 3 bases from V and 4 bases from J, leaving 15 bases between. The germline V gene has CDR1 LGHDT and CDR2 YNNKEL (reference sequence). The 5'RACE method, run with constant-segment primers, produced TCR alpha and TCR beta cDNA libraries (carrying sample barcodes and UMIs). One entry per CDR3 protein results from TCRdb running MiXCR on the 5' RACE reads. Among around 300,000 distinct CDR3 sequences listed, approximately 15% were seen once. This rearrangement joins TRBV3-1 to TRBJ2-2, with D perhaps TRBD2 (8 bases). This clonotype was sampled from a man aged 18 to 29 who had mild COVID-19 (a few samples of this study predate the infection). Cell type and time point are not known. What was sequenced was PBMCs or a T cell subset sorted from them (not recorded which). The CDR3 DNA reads TGTGCCAGCAGCCACGGACTAGCAGGGGGCACCGGGGAGCTGTTTTTT. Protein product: CASSHGLAGGTGELFF.